This entry features one TCR beta chain sequence. Its specificity is not known. This sample is part of a study of shared clonotypes between healthy human individuals. Study information: Used for every donor were three CD4 naive, three CD4 memory, two CD8 naive and one CD8 memory plate. Broader study findings: Shared clonotypes across all four donors exceeded non-shared ones in generation probability.

From CD4+ cells came CD45RA+ naive and CD45RA-negative memory subsets. In the sorted-subset replicate PCRs, 200 ng DNA, 25,000 to 35,000 T cell genomes, was used. TCRdb's table, derived via immunoSEQ multiplex PCR, lists solely in-frame clones and lacks some. The table has some 2,400,000 clones, approximately 96% seen once. This CDR3 comprises 16 residues. Germline loops: CDR1 MDHEN, CDR2 SYDVKM. V trimming: 4 bases; J trimming: 4 bases; junction bases outside the gene matches: 9. V usage is TRBV28 and J usage is TRBJ2-1, with 8 positions matching TRBD1. This sequence was found in a man aged 18 to 35 in good health. The sequenced material came from naive CD4+ T cells sorted from blood. Indicated subset: CD45RA+ positively selected. The chain's CDR3 is CASSSPRTGYYNEQFF. The CDR3 DNA reads TGTGCCAGCAGTTCCCCAAGGACAGGGTATTACAATGAGCAGTTCTTC. Complete variable domain (other parts from reference TRBV28 and TRBJ2-1): DVKVTQSSRYLVKRTGEKVFLECVQDMDHENMFWYRQDPGLGLRLIYFSYDVKMKEKGDIPEGYSVSREKKERFSLILESASTNQTSMYLCASSSPRTGYYNEQFFGPGTRLTVL.